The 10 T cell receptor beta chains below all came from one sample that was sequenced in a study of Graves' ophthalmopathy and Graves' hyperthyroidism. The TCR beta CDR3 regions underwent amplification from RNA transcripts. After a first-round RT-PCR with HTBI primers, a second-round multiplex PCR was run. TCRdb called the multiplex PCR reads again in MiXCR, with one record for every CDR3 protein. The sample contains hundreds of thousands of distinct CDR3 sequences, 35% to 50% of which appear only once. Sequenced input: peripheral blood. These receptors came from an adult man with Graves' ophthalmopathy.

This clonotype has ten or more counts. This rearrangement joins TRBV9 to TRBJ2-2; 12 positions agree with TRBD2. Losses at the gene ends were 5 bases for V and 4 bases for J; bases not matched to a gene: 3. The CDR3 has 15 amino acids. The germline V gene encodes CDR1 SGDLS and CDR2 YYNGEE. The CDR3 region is CASSGTSGLTGELFF. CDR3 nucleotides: TGTGCCAGCAGTGGGACTAGCGGGCTCACCGGGGAGCTGTTTTTT.

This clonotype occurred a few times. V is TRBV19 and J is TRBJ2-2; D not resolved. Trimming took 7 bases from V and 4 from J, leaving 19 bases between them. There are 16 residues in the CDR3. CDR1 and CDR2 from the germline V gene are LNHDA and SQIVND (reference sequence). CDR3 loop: CASTASPFLTTGELFF. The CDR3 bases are TGTGCCAGTACCGCCAGTCCCTTCCTGACCACCGGGGAGCTGTTTTTT.

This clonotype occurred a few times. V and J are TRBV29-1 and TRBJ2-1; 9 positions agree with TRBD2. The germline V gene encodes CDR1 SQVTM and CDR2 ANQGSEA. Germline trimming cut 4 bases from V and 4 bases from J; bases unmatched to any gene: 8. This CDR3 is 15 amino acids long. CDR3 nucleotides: TGCAGCGTTGGACAAAGGCTAGCGGGATACAATGAGCAGTTCTTC. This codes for CSVGQRLAGYNEQFF.

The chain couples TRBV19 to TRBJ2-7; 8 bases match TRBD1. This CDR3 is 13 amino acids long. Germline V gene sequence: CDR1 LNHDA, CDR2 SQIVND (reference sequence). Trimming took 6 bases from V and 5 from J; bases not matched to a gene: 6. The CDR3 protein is CASRGQGVNEQYF. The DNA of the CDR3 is TGTGCCAGTAGAGGACAGGGCGTCAACGAGCAGTACTTC.

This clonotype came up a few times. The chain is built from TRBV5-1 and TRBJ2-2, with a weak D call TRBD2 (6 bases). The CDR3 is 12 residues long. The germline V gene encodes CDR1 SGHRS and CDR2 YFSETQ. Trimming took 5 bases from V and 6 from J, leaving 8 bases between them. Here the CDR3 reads CASRGRPGELFF. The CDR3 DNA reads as TGCGCCAGCAGGGGGAGGCCCGGGGAGCTGTTTTTT.

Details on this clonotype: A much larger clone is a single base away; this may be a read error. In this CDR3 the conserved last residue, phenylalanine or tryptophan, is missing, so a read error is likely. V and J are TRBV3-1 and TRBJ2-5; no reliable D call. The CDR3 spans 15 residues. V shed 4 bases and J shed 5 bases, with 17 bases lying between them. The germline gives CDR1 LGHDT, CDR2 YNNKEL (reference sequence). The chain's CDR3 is CASSRSSQGGETQYC. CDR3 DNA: TGTGCCAGCAGCCGGAGCAGCCAAGGTGGCGAGACCCAGTACTGC.

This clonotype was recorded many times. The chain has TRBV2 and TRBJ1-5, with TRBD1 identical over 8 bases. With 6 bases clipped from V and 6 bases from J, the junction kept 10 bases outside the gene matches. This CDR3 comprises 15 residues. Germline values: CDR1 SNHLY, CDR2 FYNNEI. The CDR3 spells CASSYGQGWVQPQHF. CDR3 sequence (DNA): TGTGCCAGCAGCTACGGACAGGGATGGGTTCAGCCCCAGCATTTT.

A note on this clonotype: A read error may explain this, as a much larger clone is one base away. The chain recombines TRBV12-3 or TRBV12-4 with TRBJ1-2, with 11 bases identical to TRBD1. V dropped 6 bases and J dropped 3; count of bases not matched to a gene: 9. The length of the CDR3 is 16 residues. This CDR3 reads CASSLFPGQGDYGYTF. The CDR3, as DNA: TGTGCCAGCAGCTTATTCCCGGGACAGGGGGACTATGGCTACACCTTC.

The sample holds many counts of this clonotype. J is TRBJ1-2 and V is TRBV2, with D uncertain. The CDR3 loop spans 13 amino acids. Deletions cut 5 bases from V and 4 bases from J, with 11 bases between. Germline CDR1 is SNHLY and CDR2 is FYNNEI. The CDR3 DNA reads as TGTGCCAGCAGTCCACCGGGGAGCTATGGCTACACCTTC. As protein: CASSPPGSYGYTF.

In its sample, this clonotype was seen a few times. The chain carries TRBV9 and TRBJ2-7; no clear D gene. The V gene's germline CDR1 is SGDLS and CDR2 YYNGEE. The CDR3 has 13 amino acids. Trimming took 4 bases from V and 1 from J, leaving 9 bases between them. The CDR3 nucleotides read TGTGCCAGCAGCCACGACTGGTCCTACGAGCAGTACTTC. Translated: CASSHDWSYEQYF.